This T cell receptor (beta chain) originates from a study of cytomegalovirus exposure and HLA in healthy donors. The study, taken as a whole, reports: Indistinguishability led to the exclusion of some V segments, TRBV6-2 and TRBV6-3 included.

Vbeta (60) and Jbeta (13) primers were used in the PCR. The protocol was immunoSEQ multiplex PCR, while the TCRdb copy is restricted to in-frame clones and leaves out a portion. The sample records under 120,000 clones, around 60% being singletons. This clone turned up a few times. Its antigen remains unidentified. Germline V CDR1 and CDR2: KGHSH, LQKENI. There are 16 residues in the CDR3. V was clipped by 3 bases and J by 5 bases; unmatched bases: 7. This clonotype was obtained from a man aged 25-40 years in good health and CMV-seropositive. Sample: PBMCs. The rearrangement links TRBV18 to TRBJ2-5; 12 bases agree with TRBD2. This CDR3 reads CASSPRTSGAAETQYF. In DNA form, the CDR3 reads TGTGCCAGCTCACCGCGGACTAGCGGGGCAGCGGAGACCCAGTACTTC.